Listed here are 30 T cell receptor beta chains from one sample, sequenced in a study of blood T cell repertoires in COVID-19. Produced via immunoSEQ multiplex PCR; TCRdb's table is partial and in-frame only. Here the sample spans around 370,000 clones, about nine tenths being singletons. Sample: peripheral blood. The receptor source for this set is a woman aged 50 to 60 with COVID-19, enrolled during active disease.

This clone appeared once. The chain has TRBV9 and TRBJ2-1, with D possibly being TRBD2 (6 bases). The CDR3 covers 15 residues. Germline V gene data show CDR1 as SGDLS and CDR2 as YYNGEE. The V and J ends lost 0 bases and 8 bases respectively, with 15 bases between them. Written as DNA, the CDR3 is TGTGCCAGCAGCGTAGTAACAGGAGGGGTTGATGAGCAGTTCTTC. It encodes CASSVVTGGVDEQFF.

The chain carries TRBV21-1 and TRBJ1-1. TRBV21-1 is given as a pseudogene. This CDR3 has 16 residues. CDR3 residues: CASSKCGGERDTEAFF. The CDR3 nucleotides are TGTGCCAGCAGCAAATGCGGCGGGGAGAGGGACACTGAAGCTTTCTTT.

The chain joins TRBV2 to TRBJ1-6; D uncertain. The CDR3 length is 14 residues. Trimming stripped 4 bases from V and 5 bases from J, with 9 bases between. Per germline, CDR1 SNHLY and CDR2 FYNNEI. The CDR3 bases are TGTGCCAGCAGTGGCCTCGGGAATAATTCACCCCTCCACTTT. Translation: CASSGLGNNSPLHF.

About this clone: The sample has other DNA sequences that encode this CDR3 too. The chain joins TRBV30 to TRBJ1-5, with a weak D call TRBD1 (6 bases). V lost 0 bases, J lost 4 bases, and 7 bases lay in between. This CDR3 is built from 13 residues. CDR1 is GTSNPN, CDR2 SVGIG, per germline (reference sequence). CDR3 in DNA: TGTGCCTGGAGTGTGCAGGGGAATCAGCCCCAGCATTTT. Translated: CAWSVQGNQPQHF.

The rearrangement uses TRBV5-1 and TRBJ1-3; D uncertain. CDR1 is SGHRS, CDR2 YFSETQ, per germline. This CDR3 is built from 14 residues. Trimming cost V 0 bases and J 1 base, with 5 bases left between them. This CDR3 is CASSLGTSGNTIYF. The DNA of the CDR3 is TGCGCCAGCAGCTTGGGGACTTCTGGAAACACCATATATTTT.

The chain has TRBV7-2 and TRBJ2-1; D is unclear. The CDR3 consists of 18 residues. Germline loops: CDR1 SGHTA, CDR2 FQGNSA. The V gene lost 1 base and the J gene lost 6 bases, with 22 bases spanning the gap. The CDR3 sequence: CASSLDVMAMTKTNEQFF. The CDR3 DNA is TGTGCCAGCAGCTTAGATGTAATGGCTATGACAAAAACCAATGAGCAGTTCTTC. Together with reference TRBV7-2 and TRBJ2-1, the CDR3 gives the full variable domain: GAGVSQSPSNKVTEKGKDVELRCDPISGHTALYWYRQSLGQGLEFLIYFQGNSAPDKSGLPSDRFSAERTGGSVSTLTIQRTQQEDSAVYLCASSLDVMAMTKTNEQFFGPGTRLTVL.

The rearrangement uses TRBV5-4 and TRBJ1-2, with D unclear. This CDR3 is 15 amino acids long. V lost 4 bases and J lost 6, with 19 bases in between. CDR1 is SGHNT and CDR2 is YYREEE in the germline V gene (reference sequence). The chain's CDR3 is CASSMDPGRVDGYTF. DNA for the CDR3: TGTGCCAGCAGCATGGACCCTGGCCGGGTCGATGGCTACACCTTC. Complete variable domain (other parts from reference TRBV5-4 and TRBJ1-2): ETGVTQSPTHLIKTRGQQVTLRCSSQSGHNTVSWYQQALGQGPQFIFQYYREEENGRGNFPPRFSGLQFPNYSSELNVNALELDDSALYLCASSMDPGRVDGYTFGSGTRLTVV.

The V and J genes are TRBV2 and TRBJ2-1, with 8 bases aligning to TRBD1. V shed 7 bases, J shed 0 bases, and the junction held 2 bases outside the gene matches. The CDR3 has 14 amino acids. The germline CDR1 and CDR2 sequences are SNHLY and FYNNEI. The CDR3 region is CASKQGGSYNEQFF. CDR3 in DNA: TGTGCCAGCAAACAGGGGGGCTCCTACAATGAGCAGTTCTTC.

In nucleotides, the CDR3 is TGTGCCAGCTCACCTGGTGGGTCAGGGATTGAGAAACTGTTTTTT. Translated: CASSPGGSGIEKLFF. J is TRBJ1-4 and V is TRBV18, with D perhaps TRBD1 (5 bases). This CDR3 spans 15 amino acids. Germline CDR1 KGHSH, CDR2 LQKENI. Trimming removed 3 bases at V and 11 bases at J, with 19 bases between.

The rearrangement uses TRBV29-1 and TRBJ2-7, with 10 bases that match TRBD2. From germline, CDR1 is SQVTM and CDR2 ANQGSEA. V lost 5 bases to trimming and J lost 1 base; unmatched junction nucleotides: 8. The CDR3 spans 15 residues. The CDR3 DNA is TGCAGCGTTTCCCTAGCGGGAGAGGGGTCCTACGAGCAGTACTTC. Encoded protein: CSVSLAGEGSYEQYF.

The gene calls are TRBV15 and TRBJ2-3; 7 nucleotides line up with TRBD2. Germline-derived CDR1 and CDR2 are LNHNV and YYDKDF (reference sequence). Unmatched junction bases numbered 18, after V lost 2 bases and J lost 4 bases. This CDR3 spans 19 amino acids. The CDR3 loop reads CATSRPNSPAGDEPDTQYF. The CDR3 coding sequence is TGTGCCACCAGCAGACCCAATAGTCCGGCGGGAGATGAGCCAGATACGCAGTATTTT.

V is TRBV15 and J is TRBJ1-3, with D hard to call. Germline V gene lookup returns CDR1 LNHNV and CDR2 YYDKDF (reference sequence). V lost 1 base to trimming and J lost 2 bases, with 6 bases between them. The length of the CDR3 is 14 residues. CDR3 in amino acids: CATSRVPPGNTIYF. In nucleotides, the CDR3 is TGTGCCACCAGCAGAGTCCCTCCTGGAAACACCATATATTTT.

V usage is TRBV7-2 and J usage is TRBJ2-1; D is possibly TRBD2 (6 bases). The CDR3 is 15 residues long. Deletions cut 1 base from V and 4 bases from J, with 11 bases between. The germline CDR1 and CDR2 sequences are SGHTA and FQGNSA. DNA of the CDR3: TGTGCCAGCAGCTTAGTTTCTAGCGAGTACAATGAGCAGTTCTTC. This codes for CASSLVSSEYNEQFF.

The rearrangement uses TRBV3-1 (or the pseudogene TRBV3-2) and TRBJ2-1; 11 bases fit TRBD2. There are 15 residues in the CDR3. Germline V lookup: CDR1 LGHDT, CDR2 YNNKEL (reference sequence). V lost 5 bases, J lost 6 bases, and 6 bases stayed unmatched. Written as DNA, the CDR3 is TGTGCCAGCAGCTTGGGACTAGCGGAAGGCAATGAGCAGTTCTTC. It encodes CASSLGLAEGNEQFF.

The chain has TRBV2 and TRBJ1-4; possible D gene TRBD1, 6 bases. The V gene lost 2 bases and the J gene lost 5 bases, with 12 bases spanning the gap. The CDR3 is 15 amino acids. Per the germline V gene, CDR1 is SNHLY and CDR2 is FYNNEI. CDR3 DNA sequence: TGTGCCAGCAGTGAACAGGGGAGGGCAAATGAAAAACTGTTTTTT. Encoded protein: CASSEQGRANEKLFF.

The CDR3 sequence is CASSEGQVNNQPQHF. CDR3 coding DNA: TGTGCCAGTAGCGAAGGACAGGTTAATAATCAGCCCCAGCATTTT. This chain joins TRBV19 and TRBJ1-5; 7 bases line up with TRBD1. The trim removed 6 bases at V and 4 bases at J, leaving 9 bases unmatched. The CDR3 is 15 residues long. CDR1 is LNHDA, CDR2 SQIVND, per germline (reference sequence).

This clone came up once. This chain uses TRBV10-3 with TRBJ2-7, with a tentative D call TRBD2 (6 bases). The germline gives CDR1 ENHRY, CDR2 SYGVKD. Deletions cut 6 bases from V and 6 bases from J, with 12 bases between. The CDR3 covers 12 residues. DNA of the CDR3: TGTGCCATCAGCGCTAGCGTTCGCGAGCAGTACTTC. Protein: CAISASVREQYF.

The rearrangement joins TRBV10-1 to TRBJ1-1, with D possibly matching TRBD1 (6 bases). The CDR3 spans 14 residues. The germline CDR1 and CDR2 sequences are WNHNN and SYGVQD (reference sequence). Trimming left V 6 bases short and J 4 bases short, with 15 bases between. The CDR3 here is CASSRGGRGTEAFF. CDR3 nucleotide sequence: TGCGCCAGCAGCCGAGGGGGTCGGGGCACTGAAGCTTTCTTT.

The gene calls are TRBV19 and TRBJ1-1; no clear D gene. Germline assignment: CDR1 LNHDA and CDR2 SQIVND (reference sequence). The CDR3 is made up of 13 amino acids. The V and J ends lost 5 bases and 2 bases respectively, with 9 bases between them. This CDR3 is CASSRFRNTEAFF. CDR3 in DNA: TGTGCCAGTAGTCGGTTTAGAAACACTGAAGCTTTCTTT.

V gene TRBV4-2 combines with J gene TRBJ1-4, with 9 bases lining up with TRBD1. V gave up 3 bases and J gave up 3 bases; unmatched junction bases: 5. Germline CDR1 is LGHNA and CDR2 is YNFKEQ. The CDR3 is made up of 16 amino acids. The CDR3 bases are TGTGCCAGCAGCCACAAACAGGGGGCTTCTAATGAAAAACTGTTTTTT. Encoded protein: CASSHKQGASNEKLFF.

This rearrangement joins TRBV18 to TRBJ2-3; D ambiguous. V lost 0 bases and J 2 bases, leaving 9 bases between the germline ends. CDR3 length: 15 residues. CDR1 is KGHSH and CDR2 is LQKENI in the germline V gene. CDR3 region: CASSPPELNTDTQYF. DNA for the CDR3: TGTGCCAGCTCACCACCCGAACTGAACACAGATACGCAGTATTTT.

The chain employs TRBV9 and TRBJ1-1, with a possible D match to TRBD1 (5 bases). The V end lost 5 bases, the J end lost 5 bases, and 13 bases lay between the germline ends. The V gene's germline CDR1 is SGDLS and CDR2 YYNGEE. This CDR3 is 13 amino acids long. CDR3 sequence (DNA): TGTGCCAGCAGTTTTGGGGGGAGGACTGAAGCTTTCTTT. Translation gives CASSFGGRTEAFF.

This chain joins TRBV13 and TRBJ2-3; 8 bases are a match to TRBD2. The CDR3 has 14 amino acids. The V gene end was trimmed by 8 bases and the J gene end by 6 bases; junction bases not matched to a gene: 10. The germline V gene encodes CDR1 PRHDT and CDR2 FYEKMQ (reference sequence). The chain's CDR3 is CASREGTTSDTQYF. The CDR3 nucleotides are TGTGCCAGCCGGGAGGGGACTACGTCGGATACGCAGTATTTT. The full variable domain, with the rest looked up from reference TRBV13 and TRBJ2-3, is AAGVIQSPRHLIKEKRETATLKCYPIPRHDTVYWYQQGPGQDPQFLISFYEKMQSDKGSIPDRFSAQQFSDYHSELNMSSLELGDSALYFCASREGTTSDTQYFGPGTRLTVL.

This clone was observed a single time. CDR3 region: CASSLAPQVPNYEQYF. CDR3 in DNA: TGCGCCAGCAGCTTGGCTCCACAGGTGCCGAATTACGAGCAGTACTTC. The V gene is TRBV5-1, the J gene TRBJ2-7, with D possibly being TRBD1 (5 bases). The CDR3 spans 16 residues. V was cut by 0 bases and J by 4 bases, with 17 bases left in between. Germline lookup yields CDR1 SGHRS and CDR2 YFSETQ.

The rearrangement uses TRBV6-2 or TRBV6-3 and TRBJ2-7; D is unclear. The germline V gene has CDR1 MNHEY and CDR2 SVGEGT. V shed 2 bases and J shed 4 bases, with 9 bases lying between them. CDR3 size: 13 residues. CDR3 residues: CASSYPPRYEQYF. The CDR3 DNA sequence: TGTGCCAGCAGTTACCCTCCCAGGTACGAGCAGTACTTC.

DNA of the CDR3: TGTGCCAGCAGTCCAGCGGGAGGTGTCTATGAGCAGTTCTTC. Translated, it gives CASSPAGGVYEQFF. The V call is TRBV6-4, the J call TRBJ2-1; 9 nucleotides agree with TRBD2. The CDR3 length is 14 residues. Per germline, CDR1 MRHNA and CDR2 SNTAGT. V shed 5 bases, J shed 8 bases, and the junction held 7 bases outside the gene matches.

The rearrangement links TRBV19 to TRBJ2-1; D is possibly TRBD1 (5 bases). Trimming removed 5 bases from V and 0 bases from J, with 8 bases in between. The CDR3 is made up of 14 amino acids. The germline V gene has CDR1 LNHDA and CDR2 SQIVND (reference sequence). CDR3 loop: CASSVTDSYNEQFF. The CDR3 nucleotides are TGTGCCAGTAGTGTGACAGACTCCTACAATGAGCAGTTCTTC.

In its sample, this clone was seen a few times. The chain uses TRBV30 and TRBJ1-2, with TRBD1 as a possible D gene (6 bases). CDR3 size: 12 residues. Trimming took off 8 bases at V and 4 bases at J, with 14 bases between the two ends. The germline V gene has CDR1 GTSNPN and CDR2 SVGIG (reference sequence). DNA for the CDR3: TGTGCCGCGGTACAGGGTTTCTATGGCTACACCTTC. It encodes CAAVQGFYGYTF.

The chain uses TRBV6-6 and TRBJ1-1; D is unclear. Germline values: CDR1 MNHNY, CDR2 SVGAGI (reference sequence). Trimming shortened V by 6 bases and J by 1 base, and 12 bases separated the two germline ends. This CDR3 contains 14 residues. For the CDR3, the DNA is TGTGCCAGCAGGGCGGAGGCTGGGAACACTGAAGCTTTCTTT. Residues: CASRAEAGNTEAFF.

V is TRBV5-6 and J is TRBJ2-7, with a tentative D call TRBD1 (5 bases). Trimming took off 2 bases at V and 2 bases at J, with 14 bases between the two ends. The CDR3 has 15 amino acids. The germline V gene has CDR1 SGHDT and CDR2 YYEEEE. CDR3 nucleotides: TGTGCCAGCAGCTTCTTAGGACACCAACCCTACGAGCAGTACTTC. Protein sequence: CASSFLGHQPYEQYF.